This T cell receptor beta chain came from a study of T-cell memory formation after mild COVID-19 (dated by TCRdb to the early 2020s). Background for the entire study: TCR sequence clusters from the two donors were largely donor specific. The cohort was made up of two young adult volunteers, one female and one male, who were previously healthy. T-cell clones expanding and contracting after mild COVID-19 in a couple of donors were tracked by longitudinal TCRalpha and TCRbeta repertoire sequencing. Paper-wide results and their limitations: Contracting CD4+ clones were found mainly in CM and EM memory subsets, while CD8+ clones were enriched in EMRA. SARS-CoV-2 specificity was not confirmed for the second-wave clones peaking on day 37. Only a couple of mild cases were covered by the study, and larger cohorts that include severe cases with pre-infection samples were considered necessary. Some responding clones were detected in pre-infection memory, suggesting pre-existing cross-reactive memory T cells joined the SARS-CoV-2 response. Clones that contracted from day 15 to 85 showed balanced CD4/CD8 phenotypes, whereas a second wave of clones that expanded from day 15 to 37 leaned towards CD4+.

Reading the germline V gene (reference sequence) gives CDR1 SEHNR and CDR2 FQNEAQ. From its cysteine to its phenylalanine, the CDR3 spans 14 amino acids. The sequence is cut down to CDR3 DNA, 42 bases in frame from base 1. The junction shows trimming of 5 bases on V and 5 bases on J, plus 15 bases between the germline ends. This clonotype has a handful of counts. Its antigen is currently not known. Qualities for individual bases were not recorded, and no much larger clone is one base off. TCRdb names Illumina NovaSeq 6000 as the instrument used. Using 5'RACE with constant-segment primers, TCRalpha and TCRbeta cDNA libraries were constructed, with sample barcodes and unique molecular identifiers added in the process. Trizol reagent was used to extract RNA from every sample. The libraries were amplified in two PCR steps, and the second step added a second sample barcode and Illumina TruSeq adapters. The libraries were sequenced on an Illumina NovaSeq using 2 x 150 bp paired-end reads. The authors' pipeline ran thus. With migec v1.2.7, reads were demultiplexed and then collapsed into UMI-guided consensus sequences. Using mixcr v2.1.11, UMI consensuses were aligned to TRA and TRB V and J templates and then assembled into clonotypes. A clonotype was counted as expanded or contracted only if both edgeR and NoisET called the change significant, with noise models trained on biological replicates. edgeR calls used a false discovery rate-adjusted p below 0.01 and a log2 fold-change threshold of 1. As an exploratory analysis of dynamics, max-normalized trajectories of the 1000 most abundant clonotypes were examined with PCA combined with hierarchical clustering. Separately sequenced CD4+ and CD8+ repertoires were used to assign the CD4 or CD8 phenotype of responding clones. The public sequencing data were trimmed at Q25 with fastp and processed into clonotypes with MiXCR by TCRdb, which kept only in-frame beta chains. Rows with a matching CDR3 protein are joined into one entry that keeps the most common DNA and genes. These V and J calls originate from TCRdb's pipeline instead of the authors' own analysis. The sample table contains 150,000 to 200,000 distinct CDR3 sequences; only one count was recorded for approximately 10% of them. Roughly 3.8% of the sample rests with the top ten.

PBMCs were isolated by Ficoll-Paque density gradient centrifugation. The origin of this receptor is a man aged 18 to 30 who had mild COVID-19 (a few samples of this study predate the infection). The sample titles of this study are shuffled in the database, so cell type and time point are left out; the donor was told from shared clones. The chain links TRBV7-9 with TRBJ2-5; the D gene assignment is ambiguous. The sample was PBMCs or a T cell subset sorted from them (not recorded which). The base sequence is TGTGCCAGCAGCCCCGGGCCCTCTCGGGAGACCCAGTACTTC. The resulting protein is CASSPGPSRETQYF. Reference TRBV7-9 and TRBJ2-5 proteins supply the regions before and after the CDR3; the full variable domain is: DTGVSQNPRHKITKRGQNVTFRCDPISEHNRLYWYRQTLGQGPEFLTYFQNEAQLEKSRLLSDRFSAERPKGSFSTLEIQRTEQGDSAMYLCASSPGPSRETQYFGPGTRLLVL.